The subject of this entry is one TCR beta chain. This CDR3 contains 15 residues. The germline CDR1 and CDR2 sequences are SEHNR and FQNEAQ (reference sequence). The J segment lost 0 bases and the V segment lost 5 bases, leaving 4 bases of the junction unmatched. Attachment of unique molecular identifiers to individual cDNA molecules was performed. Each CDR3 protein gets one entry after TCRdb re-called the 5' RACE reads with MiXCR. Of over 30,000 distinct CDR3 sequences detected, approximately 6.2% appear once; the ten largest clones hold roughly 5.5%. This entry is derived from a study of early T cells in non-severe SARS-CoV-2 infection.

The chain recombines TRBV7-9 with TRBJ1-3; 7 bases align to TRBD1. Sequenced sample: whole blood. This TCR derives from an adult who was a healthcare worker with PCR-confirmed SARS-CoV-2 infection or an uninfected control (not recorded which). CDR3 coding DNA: TGTGCCAGCAGCACGTGGGACAGCTCTGGAAACACCATATATTTT. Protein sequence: CASSTWDSSGNTIYF.